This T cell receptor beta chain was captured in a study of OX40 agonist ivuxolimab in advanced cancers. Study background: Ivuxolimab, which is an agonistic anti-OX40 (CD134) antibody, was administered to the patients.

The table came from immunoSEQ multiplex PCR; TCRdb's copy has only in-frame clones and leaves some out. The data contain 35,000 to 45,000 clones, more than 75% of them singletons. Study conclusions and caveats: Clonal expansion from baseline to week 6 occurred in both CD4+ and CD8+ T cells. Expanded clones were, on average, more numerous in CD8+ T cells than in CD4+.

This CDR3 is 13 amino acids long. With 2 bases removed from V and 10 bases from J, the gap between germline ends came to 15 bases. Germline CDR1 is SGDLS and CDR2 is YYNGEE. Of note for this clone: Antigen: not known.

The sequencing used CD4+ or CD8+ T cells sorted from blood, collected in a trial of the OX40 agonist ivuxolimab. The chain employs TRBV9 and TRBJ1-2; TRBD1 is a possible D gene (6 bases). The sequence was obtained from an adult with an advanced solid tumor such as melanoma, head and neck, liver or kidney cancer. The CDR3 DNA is TGTGCCAGCAGCGTCACAGGGCTTTTGGACTACACCTTC. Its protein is CASSVTGLLDYTF.